This entry features one TCR beta chain sequence. Its target is not known. The germline gene is not matched at one end of the junction; a read error may be the cause. The data belong to a study of blood T cells in healthy people across ages. Findings of the study overall: CMV status of donors was not determined, possibly confounding expanded clonotype changes.

Next came a second PCR, run for roughly 7 to 12 cycles, which used a sample-barcoded 5' primer along with a J-beta primer mix. Through a template-switch adaptor with 12 random nucleotides, each cDNA molecule received a tag. TCRdb passed the 5' RACE reads through MiXCR, listing each CDR3 protein once. The sample includes about 720,000 distinct CDR3 sequences, around 25% of them seen just once. CDR3 length equals 17 residues. Germline V gene sequence: CDR1 DFQATT, CDR2 SNEGSKA (reference sequence). The same sample was also used in a study of T cells of mothers and their children. That work contributes: For each mother, over 8 million TCR beta CDR3 reads were obtained, and for each child, some 3 million.

What was sequenced was blood. This sequence was found in a boy aged 5-17 years in good health. V and J are TRBV20-1 and TRBJ2-4; 7 bases match TRBD2. CDR3 region: CSANDSPGGEAKHIQYF. CDR3 DNA sequence: TGCAGTGCTAACGACTCTCCGGGGGGAGAAGCCAAACACATTCAGTACTTC.